These 28 T cell receptor beta chains share one sample of origin, sequenced in a study of blood T cell repertoires in COVID-19. Produced via immunoSEQ multiplex PCR; TCRdb's table is partial and in-frame only. This table holds about 160,000 clones, 85% found once. The sample consisted of peripheral blood. All receptors come from a man aged 40-49 years with acute or convalescent COVID-19.

This chain links TRBV7-2 with TRBJ2-7, with 9 nucleotides matching TRBD2. The CDR3 has 16 residues. The V and J ends lost 1 base and 5 bases, in that order; junction bases with no gene match: 9. Germline CDR1 reads SGHTA; CDR2 reads FQGNSA. The CDR3 DNA sequence: TGTGCCAGCAGCTTAGATAGCGGGGGCCTCGTCCACGAGCAGTACTTC. Translation gives CASSLDSGGLVHEQYF.

The chain joins TRBV5-1 to TRBJ1-1, with a possible D match to TRBD1 (5 bases). This CDR3 contains 14 residues. The V gene lost 0 bases and the J gene lost 3 bases, with 9 bases spanning the gap. The germline gives CDR1 SGHRS, CDR2 YFSETQ. CDR3 DNA sequence: TGCGCCAGCAGCTTGGCGGGGGATGACACTGAAGCTTTCTTT. Amino acid sequence: CASSLAGDDTEAFF.

The chain combines TRBV11-1 with TRBJ1-5; maybe TRBD1 (6 bases). The germline V gene has CDR1 SGHAT and CDR2 FQDESV (reference sequence). The CDR3 length is 13 residues. Trimming took off 1 base at V and 11 bases at J, with 12 bases between the two ends. In DNA form, the CDR3 reads TGTGCCAGCAGCTTAGACAGGGAAGGATCCCAGCATTTT. It is translated as CASSLDREGSQHF.

The CDR3 nucleotides are TGTGCCAGCAGTTCCCTCGAAGAGGAGCAGTACTTC. It encodes CASSSLEEEQYF. This chain joins TRBV28 and TRBJ2-7; the D is unclear. The CDR3 covers 12 residues. Germline CDR1 MDHEN, CDR2 SYDVKM. Trimming pared 4 bases from V and 7 bases from J, leaving 11 bases between.

This CDR3 reads CASSPDSFNTGELFF. For the CDR3, the DNA is TGCGCCAGCAGCCCCGACAGCTTTAACACCGGGGAGCTGTTTTTT. The chain is built from TRBV5-1 and TRBJ2-2, with a tentative D call TRBD1 (5 bases). The germline V gene has CDR1 SGHRS and CDR2 YFSETQ. The CDR3 runs 15 residues. V was shortened by 4 bases and J by 2 bases, with 12 bases between the two germline ends. Combining the CDR3 with reference TRBV5-1 and TRBJ2-2 gives the whole variable domain KAGVTQTPRYLIKTRGQQVTLSCSPISGHRSVSWYQQTPGQGLQFLFEYFSETQRNKGNFPGRFSGRQFSNSRSEMNVSTLELGDSALYLCASSPDSFNTGELFFGEGSRLTVL.

The rearrangement joins TRBV5-6 to TRBJ2-7, with 13 positions matching TRBD2. Losses at the gene ends were 0 bases for V and 4 bases for J; bases not matched to a gene: 4. Germline values: CDR1 SGHDT, CDR2 YYEEEE. The CDR3 sequence is 16 residues long. CDR3 loop: CASSLGTSGGRYEQYF. CDR3 DNA sequence: TGTGCCAGCAGCTTGGGGACTAGCGGGGGTAGGTACGAGCAGTACTTC.

The chain uses TRBV11-2 and TRBJ2-1; tentatively, D is TRBD1 (7 bases). The CDR3 runs 17 residues. Per germline, CDR1 SGHAT and CDR2 FQNNGV. V lost 0 bases and J lost 7, with 19 bases in between. In DNA form, the CDR3 reads TGTGCCAGCAGCTTAGATAACCCAGGGGGGAATAGGAATGAGCAGTTCTTC. Translation: CASSLDNPGGNRNEQFF.

The chain recombines TRBV7-2 with TRBJ1-2; possibly TRBD1 for D (5 bases). Germline CDR1 SGHTA, CDR2 FQGNSA. V was pared by 3 bases and J by 0 bases, with 17 bases between. This CDR3 has 17 amino acids. In DNA form, the CDR3 reads TGTGCCAGCAGCTTCCGGGGCGGGGGTATAACTAACTATGGCTACACCTTC. This gives the protein CASSFRGGGITNYGYTF.

The V call is TRBV27, the J call TRBJ2-3, with TRBD1 matching 11 bases. Germline-derived CDR1 and CDR2 are MNHEY and SMNVEV (reference sequence). The junction had 7 bases not matched to a gene; V was cut back by 4 bases and J by 4 bases. The CDR3 has 16 residues. In DNA, the CDR3 is TGTGCCAGCAGTTCCGGACAGGGGGCCCTTTCAGATACGCAGTATTTT. It encodes CASSSGQGALSDTQYF.

The CDR3 here is CAGGGGSSYEQYF. CDR3 nucleotides: TGCGCCGGCGGGGGCGGCTCGTCCTACGAGCAGTACTTC. The V gene is TRBV5-1, the J gene TRBJ2-7; maybe TRBD2 (7 bases). Germline CDR1 SGHRS, CDR2 YFSETQ. Deletions cut 10 bases from V and 1 base from J, with 15 bases between. There are 13 residues in the CDR3.

V usage is TRBV10-3 and J usage is TRBJ2-7; D perhaps matches TRBD2 (6 bases). V dropped 2 bases and J dropped 4 bases, with 9 bases sitting between them. CDR3 length: 13 residues. The germline V gene encodes CDR1 ENHRY and CDR2 SYGVKD. The CDR3 DNA reads as TGTGCCATCAGTGAGGGTGGAGGGTACGAGCAGTACTTC. It yields the protein CAISEGGGYEQYF.

The rearrangement uses TRBV19 and TRBJ1-5; D unclear. V lost 4 bases and J lost 3, with 16 bases in between. This CDR3 spans 16 amino acids. The germline gives CDR1 LNHDA, CDR2 SQIVND (reference sequence). The chain's CDR3 is CASSTSGGQNNQPQHF. The CDR3 nucleotides read TGTGCCAGTAGTACCTCCGGAGGGCAAAACAATCAGCCCCAGCATTTT.

This chain connects TRBV6-5 to TRBJ1-6, with D tentatively TRBD1 (5 bases). Germline V gives CDR1 MNHEY, CDR2 SVGAGI. Trimming left V 0 bases short and J 7 bases short, with 10 bases between. The CDR3 consists of 15 residues. CDR3 nucleotide sequence: TGTGCCAGCAGTTACTCTACAGGTAGAAATTCACCCCTCCACTTT. It yields the protein CASSYSTGRNSPLHF.

The V and J genes are TRBV9 and TRBJ2-1; 7 nucleotides align to TRBD2. The CDR3 runs 16 residues. Germline lookup yields CDR1 SGDLS and CDR2 YYNGEE. The ends lost 3 bases at V and 6 bases at J; junction bases unmatched: 12. For the CDR3, the DNA is TGTGCCAGCAGCGGCAAGCGGGGCCTGCAAGTCAATGAGCAGTTCTTC. It encodes CASSGKRGLQVNEQFF.

This sequence joins TRBV27 and TRBJ2-3; D possibly corresponds to TRBD2 (7 bases). The CDR3 contains 16 residues. With 5 bases removed from V and 6 bases from J, the gap between germline ends came to 21 bases. The germline CDR1 and CDR2 sequences are MNHEY and SMNVEV (reference sequence). CDR3 coding DNA: TGTGCCAGCAGTCGAGGGAGGGGGGGCATGGCGGATACGCAGTATTTT. Protein sequence: CASSRGRGGMADTQYF.

The chain uses TRBV18 and TRBJ1-2; TRBD1 aligns across 9 bases. Germline V CDR1 and CDR2: KGHSH, LQKENI. The J segment lost 4 bases and the V segment lost 6 bases, leaving 9 bases of the junction unmatched. The length of the CDR3 is 15 residues. This CDR3 is CASSPGDREFYGYTF. CDR3 in DNA: TGTGCCAGCTCCCCAGGGGACAGGGAGTTCTATGGCTACACCTTC.

The chain uses TRBV9 and TRBJ1-1, with D hard to call. CDR1 SGDLS and CDR2 YYNGEE come from the germline V gene. The CDR3 length is 14 residues. Between the trimmed V and J ends, which lost 4 bases and 1 base, there was a span of 11 bases. The CDR3 DNA is TGTGCCAGCAGCCTTTCGACGGGGAACACTGAAGCTTTCTTT. This codes for CASSLSTGNTEAFF. Full variable domain (remainder filled in from reference TRBV9 and TRBJ1-1): DSGVTQTPKHLITATGQRVTLRCSPRSGDLSVYWYQQSLDQGLQFLIQYYNGEERAKGNILERFSAQQFPDLHSELNLSSLELGDSALYFCASSLSTGNTEAFFGQGTRLTVV.

The chain links TRBV24-1 to TRBJ2-3, with 8 bases identical to TRBD2. J was trimmed by 5 bases and V by 3 bases; bases with no gene match: 12. Germline V gene lookup returns CDR1 KGHDR and CDR2 SFDVKD. There are 17 residues in the CDR3. Here the CDR3 reads CATSDVAERGPGDTQYF. The CDR3 DNA is TGTGCCACCAGTGATGTCGCGGAGCGGGGGCCGGGAGATACGCAGTATTTT.

This chain links TRBV30 with TRBJ2-1, with 8 bases that match TRBD2. Germline V gene lookup returns CDR1 GTSNPN and CDR2 SVGIG (reference sequence). This CDR3 contains 16 residues. The V gene end was trimmed by 0 bases and the J gene end by 6 bases; junction bases not matched to a gene: 10. In nucleotides, the CDR3 is TGTGCCTGGAGTGTTTTCCGGGGGGGACCTAGCAATGAGCAGTTCTTC. It codes for CAWSVFRGGPSNEQFF.

The chain combines TRBV5-1 with TRBJ2-3; D may be TRBD2 (5 bases). The germline CDR1 and CDR2 sequences are SGHRS and YFSETQ. The CDR3 has 14 residues. With 6 bases removed from V and 0 bases from J, the gap between germline ends came to 11 bases. The chain's CDR3 is CASTAPGSTDTQYF. DNA of the CDR3: TGCGCCAGCACCGCCCCGGGGAGCACAGATACGCAGTATTTT.

The chain links TRBV6-5 to TRBJ1-4; no definite D call. The CDR3 totals 14 residues. The V and J ends lost 6 bases and 7 bases respectively, with 15 bases between them. Germline CDR1 and CDR2: MNHEY and SVGAGI. The CDR3 nucleotides read TGTGCCAGCAGGTCGGACTTAGCGCTTGAAAAACTGTTTTTT. Its translation: CASRSDLALEKLFF.

This chain uses TRBV6-2 or TRBV6-3 with TRBJ1-5; TRBD1 agrees at 10 bases. Germline V gene data show CDR1 as MNHEY and CDR2 as SVGEGT. With 4 bases clipped from V and 5 bases from J, the junction kept 5 bases outside the gene matches. The CDR3 sequence is 15 residues long. The DNA of the CDR3 is TGTGCCAGCAGTTCAGACAGGGGGCAACATCAGCCCCAGCATTTT. Translated, it gives CASSSDRGQHQPQHF.

This sequence joins TRBV28 and TRBJ1-2; 11 bases line up with TRBD1. The CDR3 sequence is 16 residues long. V was clipped by 7 bases and J by 5 bases; unmatched bases: 12. CDR1 and CDR2 from the germline V gene are MDHEN and SYDVKM. The chain's CDR3 is CASTNSGTGGQYGYTF. The CDR3 region has the DNA TGTGCCAGCACGAACTCCGGGACAGGGGGGCAGTATGGCTACACCTTC.

The gene calls are TRBV13 and TRBJ1-1; perhaps TRBD1 as D (6 bases). Trimming took 5 bases from V and 1 from J, leaving 11 bases between them. Germline lookup yields CDR1 PRHDT and CDR2 FYEKMQ (reference sequence). This CDR3 contains 14 residues. CDR3 in amino acids: CASSGRQENTEAFF. The CDR3 DNA sequence: TGTGCCAGCAGCGGAAGACAGGAGAACACTGAAGCTTTCTTT.

J is TRBJ1-4 and V is TRBV30; no firm D call. Germline CDR1 reads GTSNPN; CDR2 reads SVGIG (reference sequence). The CDR3 has 12 residues. V was clipped by 1 base and J by 4 bases, with 4 bases between them. CDR3 bases: TGTGCCTGGAGTGACATTAATGAAAAACTGTTTTTT. This sequence encodes CAWSDINEKLFF. The full variable domain, its missing parts supplied by reference TRBV30 and TRBJ1-4, is SQTIHQWPATLVQPVGSPLSLECTVEGTSNPNLYWYRQAAGRGLQLLFYSVGIGQISSEVPQNLSASRPQDRQFILSSKKLLLSDSGFYLCAWSDINEKLFFGSGTQLSVL.

The chain links TRBV29-1 to TRBJ1-1, with a possible D match to TRBD1 (6 bases). CDR1 and CDR2 (germline): SQVTM, ANQGSEA. Trimming took 1 base from V and 2 from J, leaving 11 bases between them. The CDR3 has 14 amino acids. This CDR3 reads CSVEGQVSNTEAFF. CDR3 DNA: TGCAGCGTTGAAGGACAGGTCTCTAACACTGAAGCTTTCTTT.

J is TRBJ2-7 and V is TRBV6-5; TRBD1 might be the D (5 bases). Germline values: CDR1 MNHEY, CDR2 SVGAGI. This CDR3 has 14 residues. V gave up 7 bases and J gave up 2 bases, with 15 bases separating them. The CDR3 nucleotides read TGTGCCAGCACCGCACCCAGGGATCCCTACGAGCAGTACTTC. It is translated as CASTAPRDPYEQYF.

The J gene is TRBJ2-1, the V gene TRBV6-5; TRBD2 matches at 13 bases. The CDR3 totals 16 residues. Germline V gene sequence: CDR1 MNHEY, CDR2 SVGAGI. V shed 0 bases, J shed 8 bases, and the junction held 4 bases outside the gene matches. In nucleotides, the CDR3 is TGTGCCAGCAGTTACTCAACTAGCGGGGGGGCCGATGAGCAGTTCTTC. Translated, it gives CASSYSTSGGADEQFF.